The T cell receptor (beta chain) described here comes from a study of human T cells and chemical hapten exposure. Overall study: Per-sample TCR yield variability stemmed mainly from small pooled library volume differences.

This sample's time point: healthy volunteer bleed at 2 weeks. The authors' total RNA extraction used unfractionated whole blood. Library construction involved attaching unique molecular identifiers to individual cDNA molecules, which allowed quantitative, reproducible TCR counting. A single record per CDR3 protein comes from TCRdb applying MiXCR to the RACE reads. Of around 130,000 distinct CDR3 sequences listed, approximately 10% are singletons. The V end lost 2 bases, the J end lost 2 bases, and 16 bases lay between the germline ends. Per the germline V gene, CDR1 is SNHLY and CDR2 is FYNNEI. The CDR3 contains 17 residues. As regards this clonotype: Its antigen is not identified.

The study's findings and limits: The study found that DPC sensitization did not change TCRs above 1 in 1000 frequency.

The rearrangement uses TRBV2 and TRBJ1-5; a possible D gene is TRBD1 (5 bases). The clonotype originates from a male donor in good health. Some clones in this sample may be carry-over from other donors' samples. Sequenced: whole blood. This CDR3 reads CASSEWGQPRGNQPQHF. The CDR3 DNA reads as TGTGCCAGCAGTGAATGGGGCCAGCCTCGGGGCAATCAGCCCCAGCATTTT.